This TCR beta chain was recovered during a study of cytomegalovirus exposure and HLA in healthy donors. Points on this clone: Antigen unknown.

The study ran its PCR with 60 Vbeta and 13 Jbeta primers. Assay: immunoSEQ multiplex PCR; the TCRdb copy retains only in-frame clones and omits some. The profile covers under 150,000 clones, with roughly four fifths appearing a single time and approximately 3.6% taken by the ten largest. Study-level points and caveats: According to a later analysis, most TCR beta chains associated with CMV appeared HLA-restricted.

The donors comprised healthy bone marrow donors. Material: PBMCs. The sequence came from a male donor in good health and CMV-seronegative.

CDR3 in amino acids: CASSEGLAGGWTGELFF. The CDR3, as DNA: TGTGCCAGCAGCGAGGGTCTAGCGGGGGGTTGGACCGGGGAGCTGTTTTTT. The rearrangement uses TRBV9 and TRBJ2-2; 11 nucleotides line up with TRBD2. V gave up 3 bases and J gave up 5 bases; unmatched junction bases: 9. The CDR3 runs to 17 residues. Per germline, CDR1 SGDLS and CDR2 YYNGEE.